Listed below are T cell receptor beta chains from one sample, sequenced in a study of T-cell reconstitution after alpha-beta-depleted transplantation in children. TCRdb processed the PCR reads anew with MiXCR; each CDR3 protein has one entry. The profile covers 200,000 or so distinct CDR3 sequences, with 5% to 7.5% appearing a single time and around 4.3% taken by the ten largest. Sequenced here: PBMCs, sampled before TCRalphabeta/CD19-depleted stem cell transplant. These receptors were taken from a girl less than two years old with combined immunodeficiency, due to receive a stem cell transplant. Each CDR3 is given with its conserved first and last residue.

j_call,v_call,cdr3_aa
TRBJ2-7,TRBV7-9,CASNGGDSYEQYF
TRBJ1-1,TRBV7-9,CASSSGEEGAPIFLF
TRBJ1-1,TRBV5-1,CASSSASAEAFF
TRBJ1-5,TRBV27,CASRQQNSNQPQHF
TRBJ2-6,TRBV4-3,CASSQGVSGANVLTF
TRBJ2-1,TRBV5-6,CASSWGILMVNEQFF
TRBJ2-5,TRBV5-6,CASSFRGRAGETQYF
TRBJ2-3,TRBV18,CASSPRTSGTDTQYF
TRBJ1-2,TRBV3-1,CASSLTGSNYGYTF
TRBJ1-2,TRBV20-1,CSARFPGTGAEGYTF